The T cell receptor beta chain under discussion was sequenced for a study of shared clonotypes between healthy human individuals. Study-wide findings and caveats: Among the subsets, naive ones generally showed larger estimated richness than memory ones. For sorted subsets, rarefaction showed incomplete sequencing despite large depth.

In the case of this clone: The antigen is unknown.

Memory CD4+ cells were the fraction left after CD45RA+ naive selection. As handled by the study authors: Because ImmunoSEQ provided only junction sequences with no quality scores, the filtering differed. Only in-frame clones appear in the TCRdb table, and some are missing; sequencing was by immunoSEQ multiplex PCR. V and J calls and clone size are copied from that table; D and trimming were computed from the DNA. The data hold roughly 2.2 million clones, with roughly 93% observed a single time. This CDR3 contains 15 residues. Germline V gene lookup returns CDR1 SGHTA and CDR2 FQGTGA. V was pared by 3 bases and J by 4 bases, with 5 bases of the junction left unmatched.

This TCR came from a man between 18 and 29 years old in good health. Some clones in this sample may be carry-over from other donors' samples. The rearrangement uses TRBV7-3 and TRBJ2-1, with TRBD2 matching 8 bases. Sample: naive CD4+ T cells from PBMCs. Stated subset: CD45RA+ positively selected. CDR3 region: CASSFILAEYNEQFF. In nucleotides, the CDR3 is TGTGCCAGCAGCTTTATACTAGCGGAATACAATGAGCAGTTCTTC.